This T cell receptor (beta chain) was recovered during a study of cytomegalovirus exposure and HLA in healthy donors. PCR was performed using 60 Vbeta and 13 Jbeta primers. Sequenced by immunoSEQ multiplex PCR; TCRdb stores in-frame clones only, minus some. The table shows approximately 160,000 clones, with around 79% occurring only once. Trimming left V 6 bases short and J 4 bases short, with 9 bases between. This CDR3 has 12 amino acids. CDR1 and CDR2 from the germline V gene are SGHDN and FVKESK. Sequences were obtained from PBMCs. The V and J genes are TRBV14 and TRBJ1-1; a weak D match, TRBD1 (6 bases). This sequence originates from a male donor in good health and CMV-seronegative. CDR3 DNA: TGTGCCAGCAGGGACAGAGGCACTGAAGCTTTCTTT. Translated, it gives CASRDRGTEAFF. Variable domain in full (rest from reference TRBV14 and TRBJ1-1): EAGVTQFPSHSVIEKGQTVTLRCDPISGHDNLYWYRRVMGKEIKFLLHFVKESKQDESGMPNNRFLAERTGGTYSTLKVQPAELEDSGVYFCASRDRGTEAFFGQGTRLTVV.